This paragraph reports one TCR beta chain. The antigen remains undetermined. This record belongs to a study of OX40 agonist ivuxolimab in advanced cancers. About the study: Patients took ivuxolimab, an agonistic anti-OX40 (CD134) antibody. People in dose escalation had one of these cancers: hepatocellular carcinoma, melanoma, renal cell or head and neck cancer.

Autoimmune disease history or systemic immunosuppression led to patients being barred. Study observations and caveats: Averaged across samples, CD8+ T cells carried more expanded clones than CD4+ did.

Clones were read by immunoSEQ multiplex PCR, and TCRdb kept only the in-frame ones, dropping some. The table records 30,000 to 45,000 clones, 82% of them present only once. V lost 5 bases and J lost 7; bases outside the gene matches: 9. The CDR3 runs 15 residues. Germline CDR1 SNHLY, CDR2 FYNNEI. The clonotype comes from an adult with an advanced solid tumor such as melanoma, head and neck, liver or kidney cancer. The specimen comprised CD4+ or CD8+ T cells sorted from blood, sampled in a trial of the OX40 agonist ivuxolimab. V gene TRBV2 combines with J gene TRBJ2-1; 9 nucleotides align to TRBD2. The CDR3 coding sequence is TGTGCCAGCAGTAAAGAGCGGGGGGCTTTAAATGAGCAGTTCTTC. Residues: CASSKERGALNEQFF.